These T cell receptor beta chains were read from a single sample in a study of glioma-infiltrating T cells. In TCRdb, the multiplex PCR reads were re-called with MiXCR into one record per CDR3 protein. Of roughly 1,500 distinct CDR3 sequences listed, approximately 82% were seen once; the top ten hold less than 80%. Sequencing was done on a sample of glioma tissue, nonneoplastic brain tissue, or PBMCs (not recorded which). Receptors were obtained from a human donor with low-grade glioma or glioblastoma, undergoing nonglioma brain surgery, or in good health (not recorded which). Some clones in this sample may be carry-over from other donors' samples. Both conserved end residues are part of each CDR3. The D gene is left open where the match is weak. Not every row has a clone size; where given, it reads once, few, many or a size class.

TRBV27,-,TRBD1,TRBJ1-1,13,CASSFDRATEAFF,TGTGCCAGCAGTTTTGACAGGGCCACTGAAGCTTTCTTT
TRBV6-2/TRBV6-3,-,-,TRBJ1-5,15,CASSQSGQSNQPQHF,TGTGCCAGCAGTCAATCCGGACAGAGCAATCAGCCCCAGCATTTT
TRBV25-1,few,TRBD1,TRBJ2-7,14,CASSIPGQSYEQYF,TGTGCCAGCAGTATCCCGGGACAGTCCTACGAGCAGTACTTC
TRBV6-1,-,TRBD2,TRBJ2-3,17,CASSEAESAGGEDTQYF,TGTGCCAGCAGTGAAGCGGAGTCGGCGGGAGGTGAAGATACGCAGTATTTT
TRBV12-3/TRBV12-4,-,-,TRBJ1-3,16,CASSSPSSRAGNTIYF,TGTGCCAGCAGTTCCCCCTCGTCCAGGGCTGGAAACACCATATATTTT
TRBV20-1,large,-,TRBJ2-7,12,CSASTDAYEQYF,TGCAGTGCCTCGACCGACGCCTACGAGCAGTACTTC
TRBV6-1,-,TRBD2,TRBJ2-5,15,CASSELAGGQETQYF,TGTGCCAGCAGTGAACTAGCGGGAGGGCAAGAGACCCAGTACTTC
TRBV6-2/TRBV6-3,-,TRBD2,TRBJ2-1,15,CASSWTSGRRNEQFF,TGTGCCAGCAGTTGGACTAGCGGGAGAAGGAATGAGCAGTTCTTC
TRBV7-2,few,-,TRBJ2-3,11,CASSLSNTQYF,TGTGCCAGCAGCTTAAGTAATACGCAGTATTTT
TRBV19,-,TRBD1,TRBJ1-2,16,CASSTPQGAQVYGYTF,TGTGCCAGTAGTACTCCACAGGGGGCGCAGGTCTATGGCTACACCTTC
TRBV6-1,-,TRBD2,TRBJ2-1,13,CASSQAGGLEQFF,TGTGCCAGCAGTCAAGCGGGAGGTCTTGAGCAGTTCTTC
TRBV4-1,once,-,TRBJ2-5,12,CASSQGGETQYF,TGCGCCAGCAGCCAAGGGGGAGAGACCCAGTACTTC
TRBV20-1,-,-,TRBJ2-7,13,CSARPSYGYEQYF,TGCAGTGCTAGACCCTCATACGGCTACGAGCAGTACTTC
TRBV3-1,-,TRBD2,TRBJ2-7,15,CASSPTSGNIYEQYF,TGTGCCAGCAGCCCGACTAGCGGGAATATCTACGAGCAGTACTTC
TRBV6-6,-,-,TRBJ2-1,12,CASSYEGGEQFF,TGTGCCAGCAGTTATGAAGGAGGCGAGCAGTTCTTC
TRBV15,-,-,TRBJ1-5,14,CATGRGQGNQPQHF,TGTGCCACCGGCAGAGGGCAGGGAAATCAGCCCCAGCATTTT
TRBV20-1,-,TRBD1,TRBJ1-1,12,CSAWDRYTEAFF,TGCAGTGCTTGGGACAGATACACTGAAGCTTTCTTT
TRBV27,-,TRBD2,TRBJ2-1,15,CASSLSAGGLDEQFF,TGTGCCAGCAGTTTATCAGCGGGAGGATTAGATGAGCAGTTCTTC
TRBV6-1,-,-,TRBJ2-7,11,CASRSDREQYF,TGTGCCAGCAGATCGGACAGAGAGCAGTACTTC
TRBV7-2,-,-,TRBJ2-5,14,CASSFAGHQETQYF,TGTGCCAGCAGCTTTGCCGGACACCAAGAGACCCAGTACTTC
TRBV6-6,-,TRBD2,TRBJ2-3,16,CASSYSRGSFTDTQYF,TGTGCCAGCAGTTACTCTCGCGGGAGTTTCACAGATACGCAGTATTTT
TRBV6-7,-,TRBD1,TRBJ1-5,14,CASSSTGEEQPQHF,TGTGCCAGCAGTTCGACAGGGGAAGAACAGCCCCAGCATTTT
TRBV28,-,-,TRBJ1-4,13,CAISGRPREKLFF,TGTGCCATCTCTGGACGGCCTCGAGAAAAACTGTTTTTT
TRBV28,-,TRBD2,TRBJ2-1,16,CASSPIAGRSYNEQFF,TGTGCCAGCAGTCCAATAGCGGGCCGGTCCTACAATGAGCAGTTCTTC
TRBV28,once,-,TRBJ1-5,13,CASSRDGNQPQHF,TGTGCCAGCAGTCGGGACGGAAATCAGCCCCAGCATTTT
TRBV6-1,-,-,TRBJ1-1,13,CASSSHSNTEAFF,TGTGCCAGCAGCTCTCACTCGAACACTGAAGCTTTCTTT
TRBV20-1,many,-,TRBJ2-1,16,CSARDAISSSYNEQFF,TGCAGTGCTAGAGATGCGATTTCGAGCTCCTACAATGAGCAGTTCTTC
TRBV9,-,TRBD2,TRBJ2-1,19,CASSLGLAGGINSYNEQFF,TGTGCCAGCAGCCTCGGACTAGCGGGAGGGATAAACTCCTACAATGAGCAGTTCTTC
TRBV28,-,-,TRBJ1-2,11,CASRANYGYTF,TGTGCCAGCAGGGCGAACTATGGCTACACCTTC
TRBV20-1,-,-,TRBJ2-7,15,CSATMLEFGLYEQYF,TGCAGTGCTACCATGCTAGAGTTCGGCCTCTACGAGCAGTACTTC
TRBV12-3/TRBV12-4,-,TRBD2,TRBJ2-7,13,CASMWTSGYEQYF,TGTGCCAGCATGTGGACTAGCGGGTACGAGCAGTACTTC
TRBV28,-,-,TRBJ2-7,12,CASRAGSYEQYF,TGTGCCTCGAGGGCGGGCTCCTACGAGCAGTACTTC
TRBV27,-,TRBD2,TRBJ2-1,15,CASRVLAEIYNEQFF,TGTGCCAGCAGAGTCCTAGCGGAGATCTACAATGAGCAGTTCTTC
TRBV10-2,large,-,TRBJ1-1,14,CASSTRTRNTEAFF,TGCGCCAGCAGCACTCGGACGAGGAACACTGAAGCTTTCTTT
TRBV6-2/TRBV6-3,-,TRBD1,TRBJ1-5,14,CASTSDRGYGPQHF,TGTGCCAGCACTTCAGACAGGGGCTACGGGCCCCAGCATTTT
TRBV20-1,-,TRBD1,TRBJ2-3,12,CSASTGTDTQYF,TGCAGTGCTTCGACAGGGACAGATACGCAGTATTTT
TRBV6-2/TRBV6-3,-,-,TRBJ2-5,13,CASSSDYQETQYF,TGTGCCAGCAGTTCGGACTACCAAGAGACCCAGTACTTC
TRBV7-9,-,TRBD2,TRBJ2-1,15,CASSPRLAGDNEQFF,TGTGCCAGCAGCCCAAGACTAGCGGGTGACAATGAGCAGTTCTTC
TRBV28,once,-,TRBJ2-7,13,CASSLEVGARLYF,TGTGCCAGCAGTTTAGAGGTGGGAGCGAGGCTGTACTTC
TRBV28,-,TRBD2,TRBJ2-5,13,CASSATSGETQYF,TGTGCCAGCAGTGCGACTAGCGGAGAGACCCAGTACTTC
TRBV6-1,once,TRBD1,TRBJ1-4,16,CASSEVTTGANEKLFF,TGTGCCAGCAGTGAAGTTACGACAGGGGCCAATGAAAAACTGTTTTTT
TRBV28,large,-,TRBJ2-7,13,CASSLGIGYEQYF,TGTGCCAGCAGTTTAGGTATAGGGTACGAGCAGTACTTC
TRBV27,-,-,TRBJ2-7,15,CASSLSGESSYEQYF,TGTGCCAGCAGTTTATCCGGAGAGAGCTCCTACGAGCAGTACTTC
TRBV7-9,-,-,TRBJ1-2,14,CASSLVGSNYGYTF,TGTGCCAGCAGCTTAGTGGGGAGTAACTATGGCTACACCTTC
TRBV2,large,TRBD2,TRBJ2-1,15,CASSEAQRESNEQFF,TGTGCCAGCAGTGAAGCGCAGCGGGAGTCCAATGAGCAGTTCTTC
TRBV4-2,-,-,TRBJ2-7,13,CASSQDLRYEQYF,TGTGCCAGCAGCCAAGATCTGAGGTACGAGCAGTACTTC
TRBV6-5,-,-,TRBJ1-1,14,CASSKKGMNTEAFF,TGTGCCAGCAGTAAGAAGGGCATGAACACTGAAGCTTTCTTT
TRBV11-3,once,-,TRBJ2-1,15,CASIPNVGGRNEQFF,TGTGCCAGCATCCCAAATGTAGGGGGAAGAAATGAGCAGTTCTTC
TRBV6-2/TRBV6-3,-,-,TRBJ1-1,13,CASSYLQNTEAFF,TGTGCCAGCAGTTACTTGCAGAACACTGAAGCTTTCTTT
TRBV19,-,-,TRBJ2-5,13,CATRVVGGETQYF,TGTGCCACTCGAGTGGTAGGAGGAGAGACCCAGTACTTC
TRBV28,-,-,TRBJ1-1,11,CASKVRSTAFF,TGTGCCAGCAAGGTCCGGTCTACCGCTTTCTTT